This T cell receptor beta chain was documented in a study of cytomegalovirus exposure and HLA in healthy donors. From germline, CDR1 is MDHEN and CDR2 SYDVKM. The CDR3 has 15 residues. V was clipped by 5 bases and J by 1 base; unmatched bases: 7. General study points: Reportedly, cytomegalovirus status was diagnosed with high sensitivity and specificity. Some TCR beta chains (164 of them) were listed as cytomegalovirus-associated.

Clones were read by immunoSEQ multiplex PCR, and TCRdb kept only the in-frame ones, dropping some. The sample has roughly 220,000 clones, 75% to 95% seen once; the top ten hold more than 0.85%. Regarding this clone: No antigen is known for it.

V and J are TRBV28 and TRBJ2-7, with 8 bases fitting TRBD1. The specimen sequenced was PBMCs. The TCR was taken from a woman in her late teens or twenties in good health and CMV-seronegative. CDR3 in amino acids: CASSLRQGRSYEQYF. The CDR3 DNA is TGTGCCAGCAGTCTTAGACAGGGGCGGTCCTACGAGCAGTACTTC.